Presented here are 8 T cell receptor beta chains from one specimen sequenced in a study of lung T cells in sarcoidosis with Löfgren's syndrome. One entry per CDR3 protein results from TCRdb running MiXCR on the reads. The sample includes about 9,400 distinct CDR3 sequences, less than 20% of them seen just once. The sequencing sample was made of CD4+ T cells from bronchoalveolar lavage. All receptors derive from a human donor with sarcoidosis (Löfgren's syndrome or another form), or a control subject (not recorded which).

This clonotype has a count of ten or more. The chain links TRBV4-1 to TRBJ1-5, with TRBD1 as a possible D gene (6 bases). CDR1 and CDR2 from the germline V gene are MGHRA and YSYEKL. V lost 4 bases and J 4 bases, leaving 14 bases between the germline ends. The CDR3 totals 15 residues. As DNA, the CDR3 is TGCGCCAGCAGCCCAGACAGGATGAGTAATCAGCCCCAGCATTTT. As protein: CASSPDRMSNQPQHF.

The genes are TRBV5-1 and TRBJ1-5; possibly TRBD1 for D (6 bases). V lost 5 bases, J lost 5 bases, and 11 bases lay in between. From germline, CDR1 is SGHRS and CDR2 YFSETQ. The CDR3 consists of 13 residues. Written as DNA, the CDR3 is TGCGCCAGCAGTCTAGGGGGGGATCAGCCCCAGCATTTT. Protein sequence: CASSLGGDQPQHF.

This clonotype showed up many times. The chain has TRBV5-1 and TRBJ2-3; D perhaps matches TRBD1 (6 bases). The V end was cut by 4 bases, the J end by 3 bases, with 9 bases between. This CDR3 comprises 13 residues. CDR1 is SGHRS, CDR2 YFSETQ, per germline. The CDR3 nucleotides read TGCGCCAGCAGCACACAGGGAACAGATACGCAGTATTTT. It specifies CASSTQGTDTQYF.

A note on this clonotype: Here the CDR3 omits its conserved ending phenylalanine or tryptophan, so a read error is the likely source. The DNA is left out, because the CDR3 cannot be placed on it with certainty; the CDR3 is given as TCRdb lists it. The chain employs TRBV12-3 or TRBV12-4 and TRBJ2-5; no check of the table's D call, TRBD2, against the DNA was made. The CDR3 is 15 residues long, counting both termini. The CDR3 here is CASSFTSGGQETQYS.

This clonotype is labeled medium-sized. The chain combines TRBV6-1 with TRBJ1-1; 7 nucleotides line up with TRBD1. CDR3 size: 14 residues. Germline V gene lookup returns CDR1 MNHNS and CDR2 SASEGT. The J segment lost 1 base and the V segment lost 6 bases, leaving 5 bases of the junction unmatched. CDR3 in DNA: TGTGCCAGCAGCCCCAGACAGGGGAACACTGAAGCTTTCTTT. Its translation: CASSPRQGNTEAFF.

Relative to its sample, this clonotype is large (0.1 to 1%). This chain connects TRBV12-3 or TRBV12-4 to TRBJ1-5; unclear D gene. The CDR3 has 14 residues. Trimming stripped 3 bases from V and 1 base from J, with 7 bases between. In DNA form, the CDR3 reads TGTGCCAGCAGTTTCGGTTTAAGCAATCAGCCCCAGCATTTT. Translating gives CASSFGLSNQPQHF.

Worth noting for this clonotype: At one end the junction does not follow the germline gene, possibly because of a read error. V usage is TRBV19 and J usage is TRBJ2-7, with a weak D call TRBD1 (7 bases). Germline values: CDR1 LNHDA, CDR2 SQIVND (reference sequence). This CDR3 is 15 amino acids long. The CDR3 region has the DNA TGTGCCAGTAGTAAGGCGGGACAGAGCGGGTACGAGCAGCACTTT. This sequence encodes CASSKAGQSGYEQHF.

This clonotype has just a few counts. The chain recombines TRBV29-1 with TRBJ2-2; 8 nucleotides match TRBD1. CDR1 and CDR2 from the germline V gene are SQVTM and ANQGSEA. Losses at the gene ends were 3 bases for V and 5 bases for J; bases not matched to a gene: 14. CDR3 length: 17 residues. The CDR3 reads CSVEIEAGGFTTGELFF. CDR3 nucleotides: TGCAGCGTTGAGATCGAGGCAGGGGGCTTTACTACCGGGGAGCTGTTTTTT.